This T cell receptor beta chain was retrieved from a study of cytomegalovirus exposure and HLA in healthy donors (dated by TCRdb to the late 2010s). Context from the whole study: An earlier analysis of 587 of the donors reported approximately 300 Gb of sequence data and around 110 million unique TCR beta sequences obtained from roughly 170 million T cells. Of the roughly 400 genotyped donors, roughly 76% were placed in the genetic ancestry cluster associated with self-reported Caucasian donors. Every discovery cohort repertoire had been produced on one sequencing platform. To study patterns of TCR occurrence, a later analysis re-analyzed previously published TCR beta repertoires from just over 650 donors and added high-resolution HLA genotyping. The study aimed to test whether cataloging public T cell receptors could reveal signatures of past pathogen exposure. The T cell repertoires of 670 or so subjects were profiled by immunosequencing and related to cytomegalovirus serostatus. Across some 400 genotyped donors of the cohort, an average of about 240,000 unique TCR beta nucleotide sequences per donor were sequenced, and approximately 17% of those sequences were non-productive. The number of donors typed differed by locus, with roughly 629-640 for A, B, C, DRB1 and DQB1, roughly 550 for DQA1, some 570 for DPA1, and around 460 for DPB1. In the later analysis, no new phenotypic data were used to find candidate immune exposures; instead, reliance was placed on TCR beta sequences and their occurrence across donors. To predict cytomegalovirus infection status, the study brought together high-throughput TCR immunosequencing, statistical association of individual TCRs with disease status, and machine learning. A later genetic analysis took genome-wide SNP genotypes for about 55% of the roughly 700 donors and used that subset as a discovery cohort. Roughly 300 gigabases of sequencing data and 91 million or so unique TCR sequences made up an early release that covered approximately 700 HLA-typed donors. Four to six DR-DQ haplotypes were handled as single units for association and clustering, since linkage in the cohort was strong. HLA typing covered class I and class II loci at four-digit resolution. Donor age, sex, ethnicity and CMV serostatus were compiled alongside the repertoire data. A separate validation cohort of 100 to 150 different subjects was used in addition to the approximately 700-subject first cohort. An earlier analysis of 587 of the donors used high-throughput TCR beta sequencing to judge whether each TCR beta V gene segment behaved as functional or pseudogenic. What the authors observed across the whole study: Some IMGT-functional V segments, including TRBV6-2 and TRBV6-3, could not be told apart with the 87-base-pair reads, so those segments were excluded. According to the authors, the approach could potentially be generalized to other disease states and immunological phenotypes. In a later analysis, TCR association rates were found to vary across HLA loci, with the most associated TCRs seen for DRB1 alleles and the fewest for HLA-C alleles. V-gene and J-gene trimming of TCR beta chains was associated with a missense DCLRE1C variant in a later genetic analysis, and the association was replicated in an independent cohort. A later analysis reported that several top co-occurrence clusters appeared linked to parvovirus B19, influenza, CMV and Epstein-Barr virus. In both the original and validation cohorts, the classifier was reported to diagnose cytomegalovirus status with high specificity and sensitivity. In vitro tests confirmed that a few of the cytomegalovirus-associated TCR beta chains recognize cytomegalovirus antigens. HLA typing was unavailable for some donors at each locus, so association tests used only the typed subset. At a false discovery rate of 0.05, a later analysis linked 15,000 to 20,000 TCR beta sequences to specific HLA alleles. Strong co-occurrence of HLA alleles, especially DR and DQ, made assigning TCR associations to individual alleles difficult. CMV serostatus was the only immune exposure information available for the cohort. Approximately 16 rarely observed V segments, including chromosome 9 orphons, were excluded from the earlier analysis of several hundred of the donors because counts were too low. A further reported finding was that TCR beta sequences accurately predicted the HLA-A and HLA-B alleles for most subjects in the first cohort. An earlier analysis of around 540 of the donors showed that most TCR beta V segments appeared in productive rearrangements either about 87% or about 30% of the time, which broadly matched IMGT annotations. A cluster of highly shared sequence variants was judged likely to represent a technical artifact of the sequencing pipeline. The study gave a list of about 160 TCR beta chains associated with cytomegalovirus. Correlated functional status among segregating V segments might reflect linkage disequilibrium, but an unknown experimental factor could not be ruled out. Sequencing depth was assumed to be roughly uniform across donors in the presence/absence analyses, though that assumption may not hold. In this cohort, only TCR beta chains were sequenced, and detectable features were limited by the absence of alpha or paired-chain data. In a later analysis, HLA-associated TCR beta chains were found to be more clonally expanded and to have lower generation probabilities than equally common non-associated chains. Across donors, most TCR sequences were observed very rarely, whereas some public TCRs were present in many individuals. Compared with the roughly 710-donor mean, donors in an Asian-associated ancestry cluster had fewer N-insertions in productive TCRs, according to a later genetic analysis. Most CMV-associated TCR beta chains appeared to be HLA-restricted in a later analysis, and the HLA associations seemed to be driven largely by CMV exposure.

With respect to this clone: Its antigen target is currently unknown. Qualities for individual bases were not recorded, and no much larger clone is one base off.

The cohort consisted of hundreds of healthy bone marrow donors. At the time of sampling, every cohort member was nominally healthy, though immune exposures that went unrecorded were likely present. The donor tested CMV seronegative, placing the donor among the 350 or so seronegative members of the cohort. Each donor provided a peripheral blood sample, and peripheral blood mononuclear cells were used for TCR beta sequencing. Genomic DNA extraction from the blood cell samples was performed with the Qiagen DNeasy Blood Extraction Kit. CDR1 and CDR2 are drawn from the germline V gene: SGHDN, FVKESK. From the cysteine up to the phenylalanine, the CDR3 has a length of 15 residues. The kept DNA is CDR3 alone, 45 bases in frame from the first base. V is reduced by 4 bases and J by 3 bases, leaving a spacing of 13 bases between them. Receptor amplification or capture employed the immunoSEQ multiplex PCR assay. For the multiplex PCR, a mixture combining 60 forward primers for TCR Vbeta segments and 13 reverse primers for TCR Jbeta segments was used. The CDR3 region of rearranged TCR beta genes was amplified from genomic DNA with a multiplex PCR assay. On the Illumina HiSeq System, the amplified TCR beta libraries were sequenced as 87-base-pair reads. In the authors' own workflow: A later analysis counted 75 million to 100 million unique TCR beta chains across the 550 to 700 repertoires, and some 12 million of these chains were shared by at least two donors. Raw reads were error-corrected and collapsed into unique sequences by a nearest-neighbor algorithm in which closely related sequences were merged to remove PCR and sequencing errors. To assign V, D and J gene segments, CDR3 sequences were aligned to IMGT reference sequences. Each retained sequence needed at least a six-nucleotide match to both a V gene segment and a J gene segment. A rearrangement counted as productive if the CDR3 had no stop codons and remained in frame with V and J, and every other rearrangement counted as non-productive. CDR3 was defined according to IMGT convention as the region running from the second conserved V-encoded cysteine to the conserved J-encoded phenylalanine. In an earlier analysis of 587 of the donors, sequences lacking an unambiguous match to a single V gene segment were excluded. An earlier analysis of around 600 of the donors classified V segments as functional when productive rearrangements were above 56.7% and as segregating when the standard deviation between donors was above 5%. A statistical classification framework was built to diagnose cytomegalovirus status from the catalog of TCR beta chain sequences. V and J gene assignment, in a later analysis, came from comparing TCR nucleotide sequences with IMGT/GENE-DB human TR gene sequences. Using the TCRdist pipeline, a later analysis assigned CDR3 sequences along with most-parsimonious VDJ recombination scenarios. In a later analysis, each TCR beta chain was defined by its CDR3 amino acid sequence together with its V-gene family, and reads without a unique V-gene family were excluded. A later analysis removed several hundred highly shared, low-generation-probability nucleotide sequences to deal with suspected cross-contamination and a sequencing artifact. A later analysis calculated a clonal expansion index for each public chain from normalized within-repertoire ranks of inferred template counts. Generation probabilities in a later analysis came from a VDJ recombination model fitted to out-of-frame rearrangements, and those results were checked against IGoR. A later analysis scored TCR-TCR, TCR-HLA and TCR-CMV co-occurrence with hypergeometric tests, applying a repertoire-size bias correction to TCR pairs. A later analysis estimated false discovery rates by permuting HLA or CMV assignments 20 times. In a later analysis, co-occurring TCRs were grouped using DBSCAN, with TCRdist sequence similarity added in when clustering inside HLA-allele-positive subsets. Repertoires with fewer than 30,000 or more than 120,000 public chains, plus five repertoires with anomalous nucleotide sharing, were excluded from co-occurrence clustering. TCRdb's version of the immuneACCESS table is confined to in-frame rearrangements and falls short of the full clone set. An unresolved V gene accounts for under half of the shortfall where checked; the remainder is of unknown origin. For V, J and clone size, that table is used; D and trimming come from the DNA. Here the sample has about 90,000 clones; around 78% occur a single time. Of the sample, 0.57% falls within the top ten clones.

The TCR sequence derives from a man aged 25-40 years in good health and CMV-seronegative. Sequencing was performed on PBMCs. The rearranged chain carries TRBV14 and TRBJ1-3; TRBD1 is a weak D gene call, 6 bases matching. DNA sequence: TGTGCCAGCAGCCCTGGCAGGGGTGGTGGAAACACCATATATTTT. It codes for CASSPGRGGGNTIYF.